This passage covers 26 T cell receptor beta chains from one sample sequenced in a study of blood T cell repertoires in COVID-19. TCRdb's table, derived via immunoSEQ multiplex PCR, lists solely in-frame clones and lacks some. The sample yields 150,000 or so clones, roughly 69% seen once. What was sequenced was peripheral blood. These receptors came from an older woman with acute or convalescent COVID-19.

The gene calls are TRBV30 and TRBJ1-5, with a weak D call TRBD1 (5 bases). This CDR3 has 14 residues. The V end was cut by 3 bases, the J end by 3 bases, with 12 bases between. The germline gives CDR1 GTSNPN, CDR2 SVGIG (reference sequence). The DNA of the CDR3 is TGTGCCTGGAGCCTGACAGAGGACAATCAGCCCCAGCATTTT. This sequence encodes CAWSLTEDNQPQHF. Complete variable domain (other parts from reference TRBV30 and TRBJ1-5): SQTIHQWPATLVQPVGSPLSLECTVEGTSNPNLYWYRQAAGRGLQLLFYSVGIGQISSEVPQNLSASRPQDRQFILSSKKLLLSDSGFYLCAWSLTEDNQPQHFGDGTRLSIL.

This clone appeared a few times. This sequence joins TRBV11-2 and TRBJ2-1, with 8 bases aligning to TRBD1. The germline CDR1 and CDR2 sequences are SGHAT and FQNNGV. This CDR3 region has 14 residues. V trimming: 5 bases; J trimming: 3 bases; junction bases outside the gene matches: 3. The CDR3 DNA reads TGTGCCAGCAGCCCAGGGGGCAGCTACAATGAGCAGTTCTTC. This translates into CASSPGGSYNEQFF. The variable domain in full, with the rest retrieved from reference TRBV11-2 and TRBJ2-1, is EAGVAQSPRYKIIEKRQSVAFWCNPISGHATLYWYQQILGQGPKLLIQFQNNGVVDDSQLPKDRFSAERLKGVDSTLKIQPAKLEDSAVYLCASSPGGSYNEQFFGPGTRLTVL.

The CDR3 coding sequence is TGTGCCAGCAGTTTATCCCCACTCGGACAGGGGGTCACCTACGAGCAGTACTTC. Its translation is CASSLSPLGQGVTYEQYF. V and J are TRBV27 and TRBJ2-7, with 10 bases matching TRBD1. CDR1 is MNHEY, CDR2 SMNVEV, per germline (reference sequence). Trimming at V came to 0 bases and at J to 2 bases, leaving 10 bases not matched to a gene. There are 18 residues in the CDR3.

This rearrangement joins TRBV5-3 to TRBJ1-2; the D is unclear. TRBV5-3 is an ORF for which the function is uncertain. This CDR3 has 15 amino acids. Trimming took 3 bases from V and 2 from J, leaving 14 bases between them. CDR3 coding DNA: TGTGCCAGAAGCTCCCTTCTTCCTCTCAACTATGGCTACACCTTC. As protein: CARSSLLPLNYGYTF.

This clone came up a few times. The J gene is TRBJ2-7, the V gene TRBV7-2; D possibly corresponds to TRBD1 (6 bases). Germline CDR1 is SGHTA and CDR2 is FQGNSA. V lost 10 bases, J lost 2 bases, and 18 bases lay in between. The CDR3 is 14 amino acids. CDR3 in DNA: TGTGCCACCCACTCAGGACAGACTGCCTACGAGCAGTACTTC. Encoded protein: CATHSGQTAYEQYF.

The genes are TRBV12-3 or TRBV12-4 and TRBJ1-2, with a possible D match to TRBD1 (5 bases). This CDR3 comprises 13 residues. V was trimmed by 5 bases and J by 4 bases, leaving 11 bases between them. CDR3 region: CASSPGHLYGYTF. In DNA, the CDR3 is TGTGCCAGCAGTCCCGGACACCTCTATGGCTACACCTTC.

V usage is TRBV12-3 or TRBV12-4 and J usage is TRBJ2-1, with D hard to call. The V and J ends lost 6 bases and 2 bases respectively, with 8 bases between them. CDR3 length equals 13 residues. The CDR3, as DNA: TGTGCCAGCAGGGCAGGAACCTACAATGAGCAGTTCTTC. It specifies CASRAGTYNEQFF.

The chain couples TRBV27 to TRBJ2-6, with D hard to call. The V gene's germline CDR1 is MNHEY and CDR2 SMNVEV (reference sequence). Trimming left V 4 bases short and J 0 bases short, with 13 bases between. The CDR3 loop spans 17 amino acids. Here the CDR3 DNA reads TGTGCCAGCAGTTCCGCCTCGGGTATCTCTGGGGCCAACGTCCTGACTTTC. It codes for CASSSASGISGANVLTF. The variable domain in full, with the rest retrieved from reference TRBV27 and TRBJ2-6, is EAQVTQNPRYLITVTGKKLTVTCSQNMNHEYMSWYRQDPGLGLRQIYYSMNVEVTDKGDVPEGYKVSRKEKRNFPLILESPSPNQTSLYFCASSSASGISGANVLTFGAGSRLTVL.

The chain uses TRBV19 and TRBJ1-6; D possibly corresponds to TRBD1 (6 bases). Germline CDR1 LNHDA, CDR2 SQIVND (reference sequence). This CDR3 comprises 14 residues. V was cut by 10 bases and J by 2 bases, with 12 bases left in between. The DNA for the CDR3 is TGTGCCACCAACACAGGGCCCTATAATTCACCCCTCCACTTT. Translated: CATNTGPYNSPLHF.

Here the CDR3 DNA reads TGTGCCAGCAGCTTGACGCGGCGGCCTGACACTGAAGCTTTCTTT. Its protein is CASSLTRRPDTEAFF. The chain is built from TRBV5-4 and TRBJ1-1; D uncertain. The CDR3 length is 15 residues. Trimming took 1 base from V and 3 from J, leaving 13 bases between them. Germline V gives CDR1 SGHNT, CDR2 YYREEE (reference sequence).

V is TRBV5-1 and J is TRBJ2-1, with D possibly matching TRBD1 (6 bases). Trimming left V 4 bases short and J 4 bases short, with 9 bases between. CDR3 size: 13 residues. The V gene's germline CDR1 is SGHRS and CDR2 YFSETQ. CDR3 residues: CASSPQGYNEQFF. CDR3 bases: TGCGCCAGCAGCCCACAGGGTTACAATGAGCAGTTCTTC.

This clone was picked up a small number of times. J is TRBJ1-2 and V is TRBV2, with 8 bases lining up with TRBD1. Trimming at V came to 6 bases and at J to 8 bases, leaving 5 bases not matched to a gene. CDR3 length: 12 residues. Per germline, CDR1 SNHLY and CDR2 FYNNEI. The CDR3 spells CASRADRAGYTF. In DNA form, the CDR3 reads TGTGCCAGCAGGGCGGACAGGGCCGGCTACACCTTC.

The chain carries TRBV7-2 and TRBJ1-2, with 7 bases identical to TRBD1. The CDR3 covers 12 residues. Germline V gene sequence: CDR1 SGHTA, CDR2 FQGNSA. V lost 5 bases and J lost 8; bases outside the gene matches: 5. CDR3 protein: CASSRDRAGYTF. CDR3 DNA: TGTGCCAGCAGCCGGGACAGAGCCGGCTACACCTTC.

This sequence joins TRBV7-2 and TRBJ1-5; possibly TRBD1 for D (6 bases). The V and J ends lost 4 bases and 0 bases respectively, with 10 bases between them. The CDR3 is 15 amino acids. Germline V lookup: CDR1 SGHTA, CDR2 FQGNSA. The CDR3 sequence is CASSSQGSSNQPQHF. CDR3 sequence (DNA): TGTGCCAGCAGCTCACAGGGCAGTAGCAATCAGCCCCAGCATTTT. The complete variable domain, with remaining parts taken from reference TRBV7-2 and TRBJ1-5, reads GAGVSQSPSNKVTEKGKDVELRCDPISGHTALYWYRQSLGQGLEFLIYFQGNSAPDKSGLPSDRFSAERTGGSVSTLTIQRTQQEDSAVYLCASSSQGSSNQPQHFGDGTRLSIL.

This clone was seen once. Here the CDR3 DNA reads TGTGCCAGCAGCTCGGGGGGCCTGGCGTACAATGAGCAGTTCTTC. Residues: CASSSGGLAYNEQFF. This chain connects TRBV7-8 to TRBJ2-1; tentative D call: TRBD2 (7 bases). The CDR3 runs 15 residues. Looked up from germline, CDR1 is SGHVS and CDR2 is FQNEAQ. V lost 4 bases, J lost 4 bases, and 14 bases lay in between.

There are a few counts of this clone. The chain is built from TRBV28 and TRBJ1-5; D gene uncertain. CDR1 is MDHEN and CDR2 is SYDVKM in the germline V gene. The germline V and J ends were trimmed by 5 bases and 2 bases, with 13 bases remaining between them. This CDR3 has 15 residues. CDR3 nucleotide sequence: TGTGCCAGCAGTGCTTATATAGGAGGCAATCAGCCCCAGCATTTT. Protein product: CASSAYIGGNQPQHF.

Only a few counts were recorded for this clone. J is TRBJ2-3 and V is TRBV3-1 (or the pseudogene TRBV3-2), with 13 bases fitting TRBD2. The CDR3 consists of 18 residues. In germline, CDR1 is LGHDT, CDR2 YNNKEL (reference sequence). V shed 2 bases and J 4 bases; nucleotides not matched to a gene: 9. The CDR3 DNA follows: TGTGCCAGCAGCCAATTCACTAGCGGGGGGGCCGTGGCAGATACGCAGTATTTT. This gives the protein CASSQFTSGGAVADTQYF.

This clone was seen a few times. For the CDR3, the DNA is TGTGCCAGTAGAAGACAGGGGCCGCGGGACTATGGCTACACCTTC. Its translation: CASRRQGPRDYGYTF. The chain uses TRBV19 and TRBJ1-2; the match to TRBD1 covers 8 bases. The trim removed 6 bases at V and 3 bases at J, leaving 9 bases unmatched. Germline CDR1 and CDR2: LNHDA and SQIVND (reference sequence). The CDR3 runs to 15 residues.

Comment on this clone: A junction end diverges from the germline sequence, so it may reflect a read error. The chain recombines TRBV6-2 or TRBV6-3 with TRBJ2-7; 8 nucleotides align to TRBD1. Per the germline V gene, CDR1 is MNHEY and CDR2 is SVGEGT. This CDR3 has 11 residues. The CDR3 DNA is TGTGCCAGCAGCCAGGGGCAGGGGGCTACCTTC. Translating it yields CASSQGQGATF.

V usage is TRBV28 and J usage is TRBJ1-2; 8 positions match TRBD1. The CDR3 has 16 amino acids. Germline V gene lookup returns CDR1 MDHEN and CDR2 SYDVKM. V trimming: 7 bases; J trimming: 3 bases; junction bases outside the gene matches: 13. This CDR3 reads CASIETGASLDYGYTF. The CDR3, as DNA: TGTGCCAGCATCGAGACAGGGGCATCCCTCGACTATGGCTACACCTTC.

The genes are TRBV4-1 and TRBJ1-4; maybe TRBD1 (5 bases). Germline V gene sequence: CDR1 MGHRA, CDR2 YSYEKL. Trimming removed 6 bases at V and 1 base at J, with 12 bases between. The CDR3 has 15 amino acids. CDR3 nucleotides: TGCGCCAGCAGAGCAGGGCGGGGAACTAATGAAAAACTGTTTTTT. It translates to CASRAGRGTNEKLFF.

The chain carries TRBV3-1 (or the pseudogene TRBV3-2) and TRBJ2-7; TRBD1 agrees at 7 bases. Germline V gene data show CDR1 as LGHDT and CDR2 as YNNKEL (reference sequence). V lost 6 bases to trimming and J lost 2 bases; unmatched junction nucleotides: 7. The CDR3 is made up of 14 amino acids. The CDR3 loop reads CASSRGTVPYEQYF. As DNA, the CDR3 is TGTGCCAGCAGTAGAGGGACAGTCCCCTACGAGCAGTACTTC.

This clone has at least ten counts. The genes are TRBV7-8 and TRBJ1-3, with D hard to call. Between the trimmed V and J ends, which lost 5 bases and 0 bases, there was a span of 11 bases. Germline values: CDR1 SGHVS, CDR2 FQNEAQ. This CDR3 region has 15 residues. The DNA for the CDR3 is TGTGCCAGCAGCAACGCAGGCTTCTCTGGAAACACCATATATTTT. It codes for CASSNAGFSGNTIYF.

The genes are TRBV5-6 and TRBJ2-3; 9 bases match TRBD2. From germline, CDR1 is SGHDT and CDR2 YYEEEE. V was clipped by 0 bases and J by 2 bases; unmatched bases: 4. This CDR3 is 16 amino acids long. The CDR3 protein is CASSLATSGSTDTQYF. Here the CDR3 DNA reads TGTGCCAGCAGCTTGGCAACTAGCGGGTCCACAGATACGCAGTATTTT.

This clone was observed once. The V call is TRBV5-6, the J call TRBJ2-5; 12 positions match TRBD2. V trimming: 4 bases; J trimming: 5 bases; junction bases outside the gene matches: 6. The CDR3 is 15 residues long. Looked up from germline, CDR1 is SGHDT and CDR2 is YYEEEE. This CDR3 is CASSARTSGMETQYF. The CDR3 DNA follows: TGTGCCAGCAGCGCCCGGACTAGCGGGATGGAGACCCAGTACTTC.

The CDR3 DNA reads as TGTGCCAGCAGTGAGGGACACCCTCGAGGCTACACCTTC. This encodes CASSEGHPRGYTF. This chain joins TRBV6-1 and TRBJ1-2, with D perhaps TRBD1 (6 bases). V was cut by 3 bases and J by 8 bases, with 13 bases left in between. CDR1 and CDR2 (germline): MNHNS, SASEGT. There are 13 residues in the CDR3.